This T cell receptor (beta chain) was captured in a study of cytomegalovirus exposure and HLA in healthy donors. Findings and limits, study-wide: The authors listed around 150 TCR beta chains as cytomegalovirus-associated. Rarity characterized most TCR sequences, yet some public TCRs appeared in many donors. Through in vitro validation, three CMV-associated chains were shown to be specific for CMV antigens.

Method: immunoSEQ multiplex PCR; TCRdb's copy keeps in-frame clones and lacks some. The sample has tens of thousands of clones, about 90% seen once. The trim removed 4 bases at V and 5 bases at J, leaving 6 bases unmatched. This CDR3 region has 14 residues. CDR1 and CDR2 (germline): SGDLS, YYNGEE. In the case of this clone: The antigen remains undetermined.

What was sequenced was PBMCs. The V and J genes are TRBV9 and TRBJ2-4; the match to TRBD2 covers 7 bases. The receptor comes from a woman aged 18-29 years in good health and CMV-seropositive. Here the CDR3 DNA reads TGTGCCAGCAGCACGCCGGGACTACAAAACATTCAGTACTTC. Translation gives CASSTPGLQNIQYF.